This TCR beta chain was sequenced in a study of cytomegalovirus exposure and HLA in healthy donors. PCR used 60 Vbeta primers and 13 Jbeta primers. Assay: immunoSEQ multiplex PCR; the TCRdb copy retains only in-frame clones and omits some. The repertoire consists of about 94,000 clones, with 81% occurring once and the leading ten covering about 9.4%. Findings and limits, study-wide: The authors later found HLA-associated TCR beta chains more clonally expanded than equally common others. In an earlier analysis, productive rearrangement rates for most beta V segments clustered near 87% or 30%.

This CDR3 region has 14 residues. Trimming took 3 bases from V and 7 from J; bases not matched to a gene: 5. Looked up from germline, CDR1 is SGHAT and CDR2 is FQNNGV. Of note for this clone: Antigen specificity is unknown.

The receptor's source is a human donor in good health. The gene calls are TRBV11-2 and TRBJ1-5; TRBD1 matches at 8 bases. The sequencing input was PBMCs. CDR3 amino acids: CASSLTGDGQPQHF. The CDR3 DNA follows: TGTGCCAGCAGCTTGACAGGGGACGGGCAGCCCCAGCATTTT.